This TCR beta chain comes out of a study of T cells in Graves' hyperthyroidism and ophthalmopathy. The study, taken as a whole, reports: The blood repertoire included most of the expanded thyroid clonotypes above 0.001.

The germline gives CDR1 DFQATT, CDR2 SNEGSKA (reference sequence). This CDR3 is 14 amino acids long. In its sample, this clonotype was seen many times. No antigen is known for it. The CDR3 regions of TCR beta were amplified from RNA transcripts. The TCR CDR3 was amplified in a first-round RT-PCR using the HTBI primer set. Using its own MiXCR run on the multiplex PCR reads, TCRdb lists one record per CDR3 protein. The sample has 37,000 or so distinct CDR3 sequences; 52% are singletons. Patients affected by ophthalmopathy presented a Clinical Activity Score of at least 3, a NOSPECS grade of at least 4, and disease duration below 3 months. Uncontrolled infection, other autoimmune disease, pregnancy or lactation excluded patients. The source of the PBMCs was roughly 10 ml of fresh peripheral blood.

This receptor was obtained from a man between 35 and 55 years old with Graves' ophthalmopathy. The V and J genes are TRBV20-1 and TRBJ2-2, with 8 bases identical to TRBD2. The sequenced sample consisted of blood. CDR3 residues: CSPQRGGNTGELFF. The CDR3, as DNA: TGCAGCCCCCAACGGGGGGGTAACACCGGGGAGCTGTTTTTT.